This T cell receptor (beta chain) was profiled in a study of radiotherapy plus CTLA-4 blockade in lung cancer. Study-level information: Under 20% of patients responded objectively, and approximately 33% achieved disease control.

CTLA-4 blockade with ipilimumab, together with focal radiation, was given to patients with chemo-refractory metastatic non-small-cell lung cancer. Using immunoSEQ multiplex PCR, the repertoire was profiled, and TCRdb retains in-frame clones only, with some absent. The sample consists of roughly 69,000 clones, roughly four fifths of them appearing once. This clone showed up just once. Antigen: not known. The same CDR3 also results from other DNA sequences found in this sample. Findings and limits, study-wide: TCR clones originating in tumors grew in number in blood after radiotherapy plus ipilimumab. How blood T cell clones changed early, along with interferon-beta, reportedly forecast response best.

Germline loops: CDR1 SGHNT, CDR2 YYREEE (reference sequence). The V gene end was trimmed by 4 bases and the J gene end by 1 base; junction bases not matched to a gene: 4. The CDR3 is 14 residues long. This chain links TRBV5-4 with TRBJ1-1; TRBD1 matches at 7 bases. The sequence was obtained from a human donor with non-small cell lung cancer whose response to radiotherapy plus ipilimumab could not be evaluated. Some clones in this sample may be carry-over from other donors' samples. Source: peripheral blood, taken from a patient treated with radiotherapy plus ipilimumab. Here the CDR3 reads CASSPTGRNTEAFF. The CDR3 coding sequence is TGTGCCAGCAGCCCGACAGGGCGGAACACTGAAGCTTTCTTT.